The rows below give T cell receptor beta chains drawn from one sample of a study of shared clonotypes between healthy human individuals. This table comes from immunoSEQ multiplex PCR, and its TCRdb copy is limited to in-frame clones, with some not included. The profile shows millions of clones, about 94% of them singletons. The specimen sequenced was naive CD8+ T cells sorted from blood. The receptors here all came from a man between 18 and 35 years old in good health. The CDR3 runs from the conserved cysteine through the conserved F or W. Fields, in order: D gene, V gene, J gene, clone size, CDR3 DNA, CDR3 protein. D genes are given only for firm matches. Only some rows state a clone size, as once, few, many or a class for expanded clones.

d_gene: NA; v_gene: TRBV10-1; j_gene: TRBJ2-3; abundance: NA; CDR3nt: TGCGCCAGCGAACCCCTAGCTGGTACGCAGTATTTT; CDR3aa: CASEPLAGTQYF
d_gene: TRBD2; v_gene: TRBV7-6; j_gene: TRBJ2-3; abundance: once; CDR3nt: TGTGCCAGCAGCCCAGGGGGACTAGCGGCCCGGGCAGATACGCAGTATTTT; CDR3aa: CASSPGGLAARADTQYF
d_gene: NA; v_gene: TRBV11-2; j_gene: TRBJ1-1; abundance: NA; CDR3nt: TGTGCCAGCAGCCCCGGGCATAACCCCGGGGCCACTGAAGCTTTCTTT; CDR3aa: CASSPGHNPGATEAFF
d_gene: TRBD1; v_gene: TRBV4-3; j_gene: TRBJ1-2; abundance: NA; CDR3nt: TGCGCCAGCAGCCAGCTCTTGGGGACAGACTATGGCTACACCTTC; CDR3aa: CASSQLLGTDYGYTF
d_gene: NA; v_gene: TRBV11-2; j_gene: TRBJ2-4; abundance: NA; CDR3nt: TGTGCCAGCACCCCTCAAAACAAAAACATTCAGTACTTC; CDR3aa: CASTPQNKNIQYF
d_gene: NA; v_gene: TRBV11-2; j_gene: TRBJ2-1; abundance: NA; CDR3nt: TGTGCCAGCAGCTTCTTCTCTAGCAGCGACAATGAGCAGTTCTTC; CDR3aa: CASSFFSSSDNEQFF
d_gene: NA; v_gene: TRBV4-3; j_gene: TRBJ1-3; abundance: NA; CDR3nt: TGCGCCAGCAGCCAACTTGGCAGTGTCTCTGGAAACACCATATATTTT; CDR3aa: CASSQLGSVSGNTIYF
d_gene: NA; v_gene: TRBV7-9; j_gene: TRBJ1-2; abundance: NA; CDR3nt: TGTGCCAGCAGCTCAGGACGGAGTCTAATAAACTATGGCTACACCTTC; CDR3aa: CASSSGRSLINYGYTF
d_gene: TRBD1; v_gene: TRBV5-6; j_gene: TRBJ1-6; abundance: NA; CDR3nt: TGTGCCAGCAGCCCGGGACAGGGTTCACCCCTCCACTTT; CDR3aa: CASSPGQGSPLHF
d_gene: NA; v_gene: TRBV13; j_gene: TRBJ1-2; abundance: NA; CDR3nt: TGTGCCAGCAGCTCATCCAGGGAAGGCTATGGCTACACCTTC; CDR3aa: CASSSSREGYGYTF
d_gene: NA; v_gene: TRBV4-1; j_gene: TRBJ1-6; abundance: NA; CDR3nt: TGCGCCAGCAGCCAAGGCAGGGACAATTCACCCCTCCACTTT; CDR3aa: CASSQGRDNSPLHF
d_gene: NA; v_gene: TRBV5-1; j_gene: TRBJ2-7; abundance: NA; CDR3nt: TGCGCCAGCAGCTTGGAGGTCGGAACCTACGAGCAGTACTTC; CDR3aa: CASSLEVGTYEQYF
d_gene: TRBD1; v_gene: TRBV7-9; j_gene: TRBJ1-1; abundance: NA; CDR3nt: TGTGCCAGCAGCTTAGCAATGACAGGGTCGGGCACTGAAGCTTTCTTT; CDR3aa: CASSLAMTGSGTEAFF
d_gene: TRBD1; v_gene: TRBV9; j_gene: TRBJ2-7; abundance: NA; CDR3nt: TGTGCCAGCAGTGTAGCTACAGGGGGGACCTACGAGCAGTACTTC; CDR3aa: CASSVATGGTYEQYF
d_gene: TRBD1; v_gene: TRBV29-1; j_gene: TRBJ2-7; abundance: once; CDR3nt: TGCAGCGTTTCTACAGGGGGCGAGCAGTACTTC; CDR3aa: CSVSTGGEQYF
d_gene: TRBD2; v_gene: TRBV6-6; j_gene: TRBJ2-7; abundance: NA; CDR3nt: TGTGCCAGCAGTTACTATCTAGCGGGAGTGGATCACGAGCAGTACTTC; CDR3aa: CASSYYLAGVDHEQYF
d_gene: NA; v_gene: TRBV27; j_gene: TRBJ2-3; abundance: NA; CDR3nt: TGTGCCAGCAGTTTATACTGGCGGGACGATACGCAGTATTTT; CDR3aa: CASSLYWRDDTQYF
d_gene: NA; v_gene: TRBV10-3; j_gene: TRBJ2-1; abundance: NA; CDR3nt: TGTGCCATCAGTGAGACCGGGGCTCCTTTACCCTACAATGAGCAGTTCTTC; CDR3aa: CAISETGAPLPYNEQFF
d_gene: NA; v_gene: TRBV27; j_gene: TRBJ2-5; abundance: once; CDR3nt: TGTGCCAGCAGTTTATCTCCCGGTACAGGGCAAGAGACCCAGTACTTC; CDR3aa: CASSLSPGTGQETQYF
d_gene: NA; v_gene: TRBV20-1; j_gene: TRBJ1-1; abundance: NA; CDR3nt: TGCAGTGCTAGATTAGTGACTGAAGCTTTCTTT; CDR3aa: CSARLVTEAFF
d_gene: TRBD2; v_gene: TRBV6-5; j_gene: TRBJ2-1; abundance: NA; CDR3nt: TGTGCCAGCAGTTACCGGGAGGGCCCCAATGAGCAGTTCTTC; CDR3aa: CASSYREGPNEQFF
d_gene: NA; v_gene: TRBV6-1; j_gene: TRBJ2-6; abundance: NA; CDR3nt: TGTGCCAGCAGAGATACAGGCTCTGGGGCCAACGTCCTGACTTTC; CDR3aa: CASRDTGSGANVLTF
d_gene: TRBD1; v_gene: TRBV13; j_gene: TRBJ2-1; abundance: NA; CDR3nt: TGTGCCAGCAGCTGGGGACAGGGGACACACAATGAGCAGTTCTTC; CDR3aa: CASSWGQGTHNEQFF
d_gene: NA; v_gene: TRBV27; j_gene: TRBJ2-1; abundance: NA; CDR3nt: TGTGCCAGCAGTTGGGGTAATGAGCAGTTCTTC; CDR3aa: CASSWGNEQFF
d_gene: NA; v_gene: TRBV6-1; j_gene: TRBJ2-7; abundance: NA; CDR3nt: TGTGCCAGCAGTTCAAGGGGGACGGGCTACGAGCAGTACTTC; CDR3aa: CASSSRGTGYEQYF
d_gene: TRBD2; v_gene: TRBV10-3; j_gene: TRBJ2-7; abundance: once; CDR3nt: TGTGCCATCAGTGAAGGGCTAGCGGGGAGTGAGCAGTACTTC; CDR3aa: CAISEGLAGSEQYF
d_gene: NA; v_gene: TRBV5-6; j_gene: TRBJ1-1; abundance: NA; CDR3nt: TGTGCCAGCAGAGGCTGGGGAGCGCGGCTAGCTGAAGCTTTCTTT; CDR3aa: CASRGWGARLAEAFF
d_gene: NA; v_gene: TRBV25-1; j_gene: TRBJ2-7; abundance: NA; CDR3nt: TGTGCCAGCAGTTTTGGGGTATCCTACGAGCAGTACTTC; CDR3aa: CASSFGVSYEQYF
d_gene: NA; v_gene: TRBV9; j_gene: TRBJ2-3; abundance: NA; CDR3nt: TGTGCCAGCAGCGGAGCTCTCGGTACTAGCACAGATACGCAGTATTTT; CDR3aa: CASSGALGTSTDTQYF